Listed here are 24 T cell receptor beta chains from one sample, sequenced in a study of cytomegalovirus exposure and HLA in healthy donors. Both 60 Vbeta primers and 13 Jbeta primers went into the PCR. Clones were sequenced by immunoSEQ multiplex PCR, and TCRdb holds only the in-frame ones, with some missing. The data hold some 100,000 clones, with 74% observed a single time. Sequencing was done on a sample of PBMCs. The receptor source for this set is a human donor in good health.

This chain connects TRBV6-5 to TRBJ1-3; unclear D gene. The CDR3 is 16 amino acids. Germline V lookup: CDR1 MNHEY, CDR2 SVGAGI. Trimming took off 2 bases at V and 0 bases at J, with 11 bases between the two ends. The CDR3 spells CASSYATDGSGNTIYF. In DNA form, the CDR3 reads TGTGCCAGCAGTTACGCCACAGACGGCTCTGGAAACACCATATATTTT.

V gene TRBV27 combines with J gene TRBJ2-7, with 9 bases that match TRBD1. The germline gives CDR1 MNHEY, CDR2 SMNVEV (reference sequence). Unmatched junction bases numbered 7, after V lost 7 bases and J lost 3 bases. The CDR3 is made up of 14 amino acids. The CDR3 nucleotides read TGTGCCAGCAACCCGGGACAGGGACGCTACGAGCAGTACTTC. This translates into CASNPGQGRYEQYF.

V usage is TRBV7-9 and J usage is TRBJ2-7, with D perhaps TRBD1 (7 bases). V was shortened by 5 bases and J by 8 bases, with 19 bases between the two germline ends. Germline V gives CDR1 SEHNR, CDR2 FQNEAQ (reference sequence). CDR3 length equals 14 residues. The CDR3 DNA is TGTGCCAGCAGCCAAACAGGGGTAGGGGGGCAGCAGTACTTC. It is translated as CASSQTGVGGQQYF.

This clone was counted between two and nine times. CDR3 DNA: TGCGCCAGCAGCTTGGGGCAAGGGGGCCAAGGAGTTGAAGCTTTCTTT. Translated, it gives CASSLGQGGQGVEAFF. The V call is TRBV5-1, the J call TRBJ1-1; 7 bases agree with TRBD1. The germline gives CDR1 SGHRS, CDR2 YFSETQ. Trimming cost V 0 bases and J 7 bases; bases outside gene matches: 12. The CDR3 has 16 residues.

The V and J genes are TRBV30 and TRBJ2-1; no firm D call. Trimming removed 0 bases from V and 4 bases from J, with 7 bases in between. The germline CDR1 and CDR2 sequences are GTSNPN and SVGIG (reference sequence). This CDR3 region has 13 residues. CDR3 sequence reads: CAWSVREYNEQFF. The CDR3 nucleotides are TGTGCCTGGAGTGTACGCGAGTACAATGAGCAGTTCTTC.

Written as DNA, the CDR3 is TGCGCCAGCAGCCAAGAAGGCCTTTTGCAGGGGGGTCCGCCCCTCCACTTT. It yields the protein CASSQEGLLQGGPPLHF. The chain employs TRBV4-1 and TRBJ1-6, with 7 bases aligning to TRBD1. Germline V lookup: CDR1 MGHRA, CDR2 YSYEKL. The CDR3 has 17 amino acids. V lost 0 bases and J lost 13; bases outside the gene matches: 15.

The V and J genes are TRBV6-1 and TRBJ1-3; TRBD1 agrees at 9 bases. The CDR3 is 16 residues long. Germline-derived CDR1 and CDR2 are MNHNS and SASEGT. Trimming at V came to 4 bases and at J to 0 bases, leaving 4 bases not matched to a gene. CDR3: CASSAVTGGSGNTIYF. As DNA, the CDR3 is TGTGCCAGCAGTGCCGTGACAGGGGGCTCTGGAAACACCATATATTTT.

The genes are TRBV15 and TRBJ2-7; TRBD2 aligns across 7 bases. The CDR3 has 15 residues. Germline lookup yields CDR1 LNHNV and CDR2 YYDKDF (reference sequence). V lost 3 bases to trimming and J lost 4 bases; unmatched junction nucleotides: 9. For the CDR3, the DNA is TGTGCCACCAGCAGGTCTAGCGGATCCTTTTACGAGCAGTACTTC. This encodes CATSRSSGSFYEQYF.

V and J are TRBV7-3 and TRBJ2-7; D ambiguous. The V end lost 1 base, the J end lost 2 bases, and 9 bases lay between the germline ends. This CDR3 spans 14 amino acids. Germline V gene lookup returns CDR1 SGHTA and CDR2 FQGTGA. CDR3 nucleotides: TGTGCCAGCAGCTTAAACGCGGCCACCTACGAGCAGTACTTC. Its protein product is CASSLNAATYEQYF.

The genes are TRBV29-1 and TRBJ2-3; 9 nucleotides line up with TRBD2. This CDR3 comprises 14 residues. The germline gives CDR1 SQVTM, CDR2 ANQGSEA. V lost 5 bases to trimming and J lost 1 base; unmatched junction nucleotides: 4. CDR3 protein: CSVLAGSGTDTQYF. The DNA of the CDR3 is TGCAGCGTTCTAGCGGGGTCGGGCACAGATACGCAGTATTTT.

This chain connects TRBV27 to TRBJ1-5; a possible D gene is TRBD1 (5 bases). The CDR3 extends over 13 amino acids. V lost 5 bases, J lost 1 base, and 6 bases lay in between. Germline V lookup: CDR1 MNHEY, CDR2 SMNVEV (reference sequence). CDR3 DNA: TGTGCCAGCAGTCGACAGAGCAATCAGCCCCAGCATTTT. Translated, it gives CASSRQSNQPQHF.

The chain uses TRBV5-6 and TRBJ2-5, with TRBD1 as a possible D gene (5 bases). The closer fit of TRBJ2-7 to the DNA end suggests the J call may be wrong. Germline-derived CDR1 and CDR2 are SGHDT and YYEEEE. This CDR3 contains 17 residues. DNA of the CDR3: TGTGCCAGCAGCTTGTCCCCCTCTTCCAGGGCTCCTAACGAGCAGTACTTC. This gives the protein CASSLSPSSRAPNEQYF.

The V gene is TRBV7-2, the J gene TRBJ1-3, with D perhaps matching TRBD1 (6 bases). V was cut by 5 bases and J by 0 bases, with 11 bases left in between. Germline V gene sequence: CDR1 SGHTA, CDR2 FQGNSA. CDR3 length: 15 amino acids. The DNA for the CDR3 is TGTGCCAGCAGCCCGGGACACAGCTCTGGAAACACCATATATTTT. Amino acid sequence: CASSPGHSSGNTIYF.

V is TRBV19 and J is TRBJ2-2; tentatively, D is TRBD1 (5 bases). Trimming took 5 bases from V and 5 from J, leaving 15 bases between them. This CDR3 spans 15 amino acids. CDR1 is LNHDA and CDR2 is SQIVND in the germline V gene (reference sequence). CDR3 region: CASSFQGFGTGELFF. The CDR3, as DNA: TGTGCCAGTAGTTTCCAGGGATTCGGAACCGGGGAGCTGTTTTTT.

This clone was counted between two and nine times. V is TRBV30 and J is TRBJ2-2, with D uncertain. V was shortened by 3 bases and J by 2 bases, with 4 bases between the two germline ends. Germline V gene sequence: CDR1 GTSNPN, CDR2 SVGIG (reference sequence). The CDR3 runs 12 residues. This CDR3 is CAWRRNTGELFF. CDR3 coding DNA: TGTGCCTGGAGGCGAAACACCGGGGAGCTGTTTTTT.

This clone has more than one count but fewer than ten. This CDR3 reads CASSFLGTGSAKNIQYF. The CDR3 coding sequence is TGCGCCAGCAGCTTTCTCGGGACAGGGTCGGCCAAAAACATTCAGTACTTC. The rearrangement uses TRBV5-1 and TRBJ2-4; 9 bases align to TRBD1. V shed 2 bases, J shed 1 base, and the junction held 7 bases outside the gene matches. The CDR3 covers 17 residues. The germline CDR1 and CDR2 sequences are SGHRS and YFSETQ.

The chain joins TRBV28 to TRBJ2-4; D possibly corresponds to TRBD1 (6 bases). The CDR3 loop spans 14 amino acids. V dropped 2 bases and J dropped 2 bases, with 7 bases sitting between them. CDR1 and CDR2 (germline): MDHEN, SYDVKM. The CDR3 DNA sequence: TGTGCCAGCAGTTTACAGGGGACCAAAAACATTCAGTACTTC. Its translation is CASSLQGTKNIQYF.

The chain has TRBV30 and TRBJ2-6; D might be TRBD2 (7 bases). Germline CDR1 and CDR2: GTSNPN and SVGIG (reference sequence). The length of the CDR3 is 18 residues. V shed 3 bases and J shed 3 bases, with 21 bases lying between them. The CDR3 spells CAWSTYGGRAGGANVLTF. The DNA of the CDR3 is TGTGCCTGGAGCACATACGGGGGGCGCGCAGGTGGGGCCAACGTCCTGACTTTC.

This sequence joins TRBV6-5 and TRBJ1-6; D perhaps matches TRBD1 (5 bases). V was shortened by 0 bases and J by 7 bases, with 13 bases between the two germline ends. Germline CDR1 MNHEY, CDR2 SVGAGI. The CDR3 runs to 16 residues. The CDR3 DNA reads TGTGCCAGCAGTTACTCTCAGGGAGGGAGGAATTCACCCCTCCACTTT. Protein: CASSYSQGGRNSPLHF.

The rearrangement uses TRBV20-1 and TRBJ1-1; D uncertain. Germline CDR1 DFQATT, CDR2 SNEGSKA (reference sequence). Trimming took off 2 bases at V and 5 bases at J, with 6 bases between the two ends. The CDR3 spans 11 residues. In DNA form, the CDR3 reads TGCAGTGCTAGACAGGAAACTGAAGCTTTCTTT. This codes for CSARQETEAFF.

This clone was recorded only once. The gene calls are TRBV29-1 and TRBJ1-2; no clear D gene. This CDR3 has 11 amino acids. Germline assignment: CDR1 SQVTM and CDR2 ANQGSEA. The V end was cut by 4 bases, the J end by 6 bases, with 9 bases between. The CDR3 protein is CSVALPDGYTF. CDR3 nucleotide sequence: TGCAGCGTTGCTCTGCCGGATGGCTACACCTTC.

This chain links TRBV9 with TRBJ1-1; perhaps TRBD1 as D (5 bases). V lost 0 bases and J lost 6, with 18 bases in between. CDR1 is SGDLS and CDR2 is YYNGEE in the germline V gene. This CDR3 contains 16 residues. The CDR3 sequence: CASSVATGVLGSEAFF. The CDR3 nucleotides read TGTGCCAGCAGCGTAGCTACGGGGGTCCTCGGCTCTGAAGCTTTCTTT.

This chain uses TRBV28 with TRBJ1-3, with a tentative D call TRBD1 (6 bases). This CDR3 has 15 residues. Germline CDR1 and CDR2: MDHEN and SYDVKM. Trimming shortened V by 6 bases and J by 1 base, and 13 bases separated the two germline ends. This CDR3 is CASRGAGASGNTIYF. Written as DNA, the CDR3 is TGTGCCAGCAGGGGGGCTGGGGCATCTGGAAACACCATATATTTT.

This rearrangement joins TRBV15 to TRBJ2-5, with a weak D call TRBD2 (5 bases). The V gene's germline CDR1 is LNHNV and CDR2 YYDKDF (reference sequence). The CDR3 consists of 16 residues. The V end was cut by 1 base, the J end by 5 bases, with 17 bases between. The DNA for the CDR3 is TGTGCCACCAGCAGAGTTCGTGGGAGAGGCCCCGAGACCCAGTACTTC. Translating it yields CATSRVRGRGPETQYF.